Listed below are T cell receptor beta chains from one sample, sequenced in a study of blood T cells in healthy people across ages. One entry per CDR3 protein results from TCRdb running MiXCR on the 5' RACE reads. This table holds about 680,000 distinct CDR3 sequences, around 49% found once. The specimen was blood. These receptor sequences come from a woman aged 55-69 years in good health. Each CDR3 is given with its conserved first and last residue. Each record gives: J gene, V gene, clone size, D gene, CDR3 DNA, CDR3 protein. A D gene is named only where the DNA matches it firmly. Size values are once, few and many counts, or a class for expanded clones, and some rows have none.

j_gene: TRBJ2-3
v_gene: TRBV7-9
abundance: NA
d_gene: TRBD2
CDR3nt: TGTGCCAGCAGCTCCCGGAGCGGGAGGGGGACAGATACGCAGTATTTT
CDR3aa: CASSSRSGRGTDTQYF

j_gene: TRBJ2-7
v_gene: TRBV19
abundance: NA
d_gene: NA
CDR3nt: TGTGCCTCCGGGGCGACCTACGAGCAGTACTTC
CDR3aa: CASGATYEQYF

j_gene: TRBJ1-4
v_gene: TRBV7-2
abundance: NA
d_gene: TRBD1
CDR3nt: TGTGCCAGCAGCCCCACGACAGGGGGCGTCACTAATGAAAAACTGTTTTTT
CDR3aa: CASSPTTGGVTNEKLFF

j_gene: TRBJ2-1
v_gene: TRBV20-1
abundance: NA
d_gene: TRBD2
CDR3nt: TGCAGTGCTAGAGCGGGACTAGCGGGAGATGAGCAGTTCTTC
CDR3aa: CSARAGLAGDEQFF

j_gene: TRBJ2-1
v_gene: TRBV7-2
abundance: many
d_gene: NA
CDR3nt: TGTGCCAGCAGCTTAACTCTGGACAGAATACCAAATGAGCAGTTCTTC
CDR3aa: CASSLTLDRIPNEQFF

j_gene: TRBJ2-7
v_gene: TRBV7-3
abundance: few
d_gene: NA
CDR3nt: TGTGCCAGCAGCTTAAATCCCCCCCCCGGGGAGCAGTACTTC
CDR3aa: CASSLNPPPGEQYF

j_gene: TRBJ2-7
v_gene: TRBV20-1
abundance: NA
d_gene: NA
CDR3nt: TGCAGTGCTAGATTAGCAACCTCCTACGAGCAGTACTTC
CDR3aa: CSARLATSYEQYF

j_gene: TRBJ2-1
v_gene: TRBV7-3
abundance: many
d_gene: TRBD2
CDR3nt: TGTGCCAGCAGCTTATTGGGACTACCGGGGAATGAGCAGTTCTTC
CDR3aa: CASSLLGLPGNEQFF

j_gene: TRBJ2-1
v_gene: TRBV5-1
abundance: NA
d_gene: TRBD2
CDR3nt: TGCGCCAGCAGGGCTAGCGGGAGCACCTACAATGAGCAGTTCTTC
CDR3aa: CASRASGSTYNEQFF

j_gene: TRBJ1-2
v_gene: TRBV28
abundance: few
d_gene: NA
CDR3nt: TGTGCCAGCATATACTCCCGAGGGGTTGGCTACACCTTC
CDR3aa: CASIYSRGVGYTF

j_gene: TRBJ1-1
v_gene: TRBV4-1
abundance: NA
d_gene: NA
CDR3nt: TGCGCCAGCAGCCACCATGGTTTCGGGGTTTCCACTGAAGCTTTCTTT
CDR3aa: CASSHHGFGVSTEAFF

j_gene: TRBJ1-1
v_gene: TRBV9
abundance: NA
d_gene: NA
CDR3nt: TGTACCAGCAACGGAATTAACACTGAAGCTTTCTTT
CDR3aa: CTSNGINTEAFF

j_gene: TRBJ2-3
v_gene: TRBV6-4
abundance: NA
d_gene: NA
CDR3nt: TGTGCCAGCAGTGAAGGTCGGGTGGGTACGCAGTATTTT
CDR3aa: CASSEGRVGTQYF

j_gene: TRBJ1-2
v_gene: TRBV6-1
abundance: NA
d_gene: NA
CDR3nt: TGTGCCAGCAGTGGGGGGGACGGAGCTAACTATGGCTACACCTTC
CDR3aa: CASSGGDGANYGYTF

j_gene: TRBJ1-1
v_gene: TRBV27
abundance: NA
d_gene: NA
CDR3nt: TGTGCCACCAGGATAAAGGGATACACTGAAGCTTTCTTT
CDR3aa: CATRIKGYTEAFF

j_gene: TRBJ2-3
v_gene: TRBV4-2
abundance: few
d_gene: NA
CDR3nt: TGTGCCAGCAGCCAAGATGTTGGAGCGACAGATACGCAGTATTTT
CDR3aa: CASSQDVGATDTQYF

j_gene: TRBJ2-4
v_gene: TRBV20-1
abundance: NA
d_gene: NA
CDR3nt: TGCAGTGCTAGAGACCTCCTCGGACCTGAGAACATTCAGTACTTC
CDR3aa: CSARDLLGPENIQYF

j_gene: TRBJ1-3
v_gene: TRBV29-1
abundance: NA
d_gene: NA
CDR3nt: TGCAGCGTTGGAGTAGGACTTACCTCTGGAAACACCATATATTTT
CDR3aa: CSVGVGLTSGNTIYF

j_gene: TRBJ2-1
v_gene: TRBV29-1
abundance: few
d_gene: NA
CDR3nt: TGCAGCGTTGAAACTACAGCAGACAATGAGCAGTTCTTC
CDR3aa: CSVETTADNEQFF

j_gene: TRBJ2-5
v_gene: TRBV20-1
abundance: once
d_gene: TRBD2
CDR3nt: TGCAGTGCTAGAGAGGGGCGGGAGGATAAGCAGTACTTC
CDR3aa: CSAREGREDKQYF

j_gene: TRBJ2-3
v_gene: TRBV6-5
abundance: NA
d_gene: TRBD1
CDR3nt: TGTGCCAGCAGTACAGGGGGAAGGACAGATACGCAGTATTTT
CDR3aa: CASSTGGRTDTQYF

j_gene: TRBJ2-1
v_gene: TRBV28
abundance: few
d_gene: NA
CDR3nt: TGTGCCAGCAGTTTGGGGGGCCAGACAAATGAGCAGTTCTTC
CDR3aa: CASSLGGQTNEQFF

j_gene: TRBJ2-5
v_gene: TRBV5-6
abundance: NA
d_gene: NA
CDR3nt: TGTGCCAGCAGCTTGGTAGGGCAGGGAGGCTACGAGCGGTACTTC
CDR3aa: CASSLVGQGGYERYF

j_gene: TRBJ2-7
v_gene: TRBV7-8
abundance: NA
d_gene: NA
CDR3nt: TGTGCCAGCAGCTTAGGGACCTCGAACCAGGAGCCCTACGAGCAGTACTTC
CDR3aa: CASSLGTSNQEPYEQYF

j_gene: TRBJ2-1
v_gene: TRBV9
abundance: NA
d_gene: NA
CDR3nt: TGTGCCAGCAGCGTTTCAGGGAATGAGCAGTTCTTC
CDR3aa: CASSVSGNEQFF

j_gene: TRBJ2-4
v_gene: TRBV7-2
abundance: few
d_gene: NA
CDR3nt: TGTGCCAGCAGCCTGACTCCCACTTTGACAGCGCAACAGTACTTC
CDR3aa: CASSLTPTLTAQQYF

j_gene: TRBJ2-1
v_gene: TRBV18
abundance: NA
d_gene: TRBD1
CDR3nt: TGTGCCAGCTCACCAGACGGACAGGGTAACGAGCAGTTCTTC
CDR3aa: CASSPDGQGNEQFF

j_gene: TRBJ2-7
v_gene: TRBV15
abundance: many
d_gene: TRBD2
CDR3nt: TGTGCCACCAGCAGAGATAGGGAACTAGCGTTTACCTACGAGCAGTACTTC
CDR3aa: CATSRDRELAFTYEQYF

j_gene: TRBJ2-2
v_gene: TRBV5-1
abundance: NA
d_gene: TRBD1
CDR3nt: TGCGCCAGCAGCTTGGCGGCATACAGGGGCACCGGGGAGCTGTTTTTT
CDR3aa: CASSLAAYRGTGELFF

j_gene: TRBJ2-7
v_gene: TRBV29-1
abundance: NA
d_gene: TRBD2
CDR3nt: TGCAGCGTTCTGGGACTAAGCTCCTACAATGAGCAGTACTTC
CDR3aa: CSVLGLSSYNEQYF

j_gene: TRBJ1-2
v_gene: TRBV7-9
abundance: NA
d_gene: NA
CDR3nt: TGTGCCAGCAGCTTTACAGGGACGGAGAAGGTCTATGGCTACACCTTC
CDR3aa: CASSFTGTEKVYGYTF

j_gene: TRBJ1-4
v_gene: TRBV6-1
abundance: NA
d_gene: NA
CDR3nt: TGTGCCAGCAGTGACGGACAGTCTAATGAAAAACTGTTTTTT
CDR3aa: CASSDGQSNEKLFF

j_gene: TRBJ2-7
v_gene: TRBV4-2
abundance: few
d_gene: TRBD2
CDR3nt: TGTGCCAGCAGCCAAGAACTAGCGGGAGCTTCCTACGAGCAGTACTTC
CDR3aa: CASSQELAGASYEQYF

j_gene: TRBJ1-5
v_gene: TRBV20-1
abundance: NA
d_gene: TRBD1
CDR3nt: TGCAGTGCCAGAGGGACAGAACGGCCCCAGCATTTT
CDR3aa: CSARGTERPQHF

j_gene: TRBJ2-7
v_gene: TRBV27
abundance: few
d_gene: TRBD1
CDR3nt: TGTGCCAGCAGTCTAACACTCCCGGGACAGGGGTCCTACGAGCAGTACTTC
CDR3aa: CASSLTLPGQGSYEQYF

j_gene: TRBJ2-7
v_gene: TRBV7-2
abundance: NA
d_gene: NA
CDR3nt: TGTGCCAGCAGCTTAGGTTTTATGGGGCTACGGGGGGAGCAGTACTTC
CDR3aa: CASSLGFMGLRGEQYF

j_gene: TRBJ2-5
v_gene: TRBV9
abundance: few
d_gene: NA
CDR3nt: TGTGCCAGCAGCACCCGGACTACCGAGGGCGGGACCCAGTACTTC
CDR3aa: CASSTRTTEGGTQYF

j_gene: TRBJ2-7
v_gene: TRBV11-3
abundance: NA
d_gene: TRBD1
CDR3nt: TGTGCCAGCAGCGCCCGGACAGGGGATCGCGAGCAGTACTTC
CDR3aa: CASSARTGDREQYF

j_gene: TRBJ2-5
v_gene: TRBV20-1
abundance: few
d_gene: TRBD2
CDR3nt: TGCAGTGCCGAGGCTAGCGGGAGTACCGAGACCCAGTACTTC
CDR3aa: CSAEASGSTETQYF

j_gene: TRBJ2-1
v_gene: TRBV4-2
abundance: few
d_gene: TRBD2
CDR3nt: TGTGCCAGCAGCCAAGGTAGCGGGAGGGATGGGTCCTACAATGAGCAGTTCTTC
CDR3aa: CASSQGSGRDGSYNEQFF

j_gene: TRBJ2-1
v_gene: TRBV6-4
abundance: NA
d_gene: TRBD2
CDR3nt: TGTGCCAGCAGCCACACTAGCGGGAGCGGTGAGCAGTTCTTC
CDR3aa: CASSHTSGSGEQFF

j_gene: TRBJ2-3
v_gene: TRBV15
abundance: NA
d_gene: NA
CDR3nt: TGTGCCGCCAGCAGAGATGGGACCGACGGGGATACGCAGTATTTT
CDR3aa: CAASRDGTDGDTQYF

j_gene: TRBJ2-7
v_gene: TRBV4-1
abundance: few
d_gene: TRBD2
CDR3nt: TGCGCCAGCAGCCAAGGGCGTCTAGCGGACAATGAGCAGTACTTC
CDR3aa: CASSQGRLADNEQYF

j_gene: TRBJ2-4
v_gene: TRBV12-3/TRBV12-4
abundance: few
d_gene: TRBD2
CDR3nt: TGTGCCAGCAGCGGGACTAGCGGGAGGGCCAAAAACATTCAGTACTTC
CDR3aa: CASSGTSGRAKNIQYF

j_gene: TRBJ2-7
v_gene: TRBV5-4
abundance: NA
d_gene: TRBD2
CDR3nt: TGTGCCAGCAGCCATCCTACGAGCGGGAGAAGCGAGCAGTACTTC
CDR3aa: CASSHPTSGRSEQYF

j_gene: TRBJ2-5
v_gene: TRBV3-1
abundance: NA
d_gene: TRBD2
CDR3nt: TGTGCCAGCAGCCAAGATGCCGGGAGGTCCCAAGAGACCCAGTACTTC
CDR3aa: CASSQDAGRSQETQYF

j_gene: TRBJ2-1
v_gene: TRBV20-1
abundance: many
d_gene: NA
CDR3nt: TGCAGTGCTAGCACGACAGGCTACTACAATGAGCAGTTCTTC
CDR3aa: CSASTTGYYNEQFF

j_gene: TRBJ1-1
v_gene: TRBV7-3
abundance: NA
d_gene: NA
CDR3nt: TGTGCCAGCAGATCAGGGAGGAACACTGAAGCTTTCTTT
CDR3aa: CASRSGRNTEAFF

j_gene: TRBJ2-3
v_gene: TRBV11-2
abundance: NA
d_gene: NA
CDR3nt: TGTGCCAGCAGTCCCGGACTTTCCTTCACAGATACGCAGTATTTT
CDR3aa: CASSPGLSFTDTQYF

j_gene: TRBJ2-7
v_gene: TRBV7-6
abundance: NA
d_gene: NA
CDR3nt: TGTGCCAGCAGCTTAGAACCCTACTACGAGCAGTACTTC
CDR3aa: CASSLEPYYEQYF

j_gene: TRBJ1-2
v_gene: TRBV7-2
abundance: NA
d_gene: NA
CDR3nt: TGTGCCAGCAGCTTACCTTCCGGGTCCCTCTATGGCTACACCTTC
CDR3aa: CASSLPSGSLYGYTF

j_gene: TRBJ1-2
v_gene: TRBV28
abundance: few
d_gene: NA
CDR3nt: TGTGCCAGCAGTTTACGAACAGGGCCTATTGGCTACACCTTC
CDR3aa: CASSLRTGPIGYTF

j_gene: TRBJ1-2
v_gene: TRBV27
abundance: NA
d_gene: NA
CDR3nt: TGTGCCAGCCACCCGACGGGGGCAAATGGCTACACCTTC
CDR3aa: CASHPTGANGYTF

j_gene: TRBJ2-1
v_gene: TRBV7-3
abundance: NA
d_gene: TRBD1
CDR3nt: TGTGCCAGCAGTTACGACAGGGGAACCTACAATGAGCAGTTCTTC
CDR3aa: CASSYDRGTYNEQFF

j_gene: TRBJ2-1
v_gene: TRBV4-2
abundance: few
d_gene: NA
CDR3nt: TGTGCCAGCAGCCCCCTCGACTCCCGCCTCAATGAGCAGTTCTTC
CDR3aa: CASSPLDSRLNEQFF

j_gene: TRBJ1-1
v_gene: TRBV2
abundance: few
d_gene: NA
CDR3nt: TGTGCCAGCCGGGACACGAACACTGAAGCTTTCTTT
CDR3aa: CASRDTNTEAFF

j_gene: TRBJ2-7
v_gene: TRBV15
abundance: NA
d_gene: NA
CDR3nt: TGTGCCACCAGCAGAGCGGTTATGAAATACGAGCAGTACTTC
CDR3aa: CATSRAVMKYEQYF

j_gene: TRBJ2-2
v_gene: TRBV12-3/TRBV12-4
abundance: NA
d_gene: NA
CDR3nt: TGTGCCAGCAGTTCTGCCCCGAACACCGGGGAGCTGTTTTTT
CDR3aa: CASSSAPNTGELFF

j_gene: TRBJ2-5
v_gene: TRBV7-2
abundance: NA
d_gene: TRBD1
CDR3nt: TGTGCCAGCAGCTTATCGACAGGGGGCGCGAAGACCCAGTACTTC
CDR3aa: CASSLSTGGAKTQYF

j_gene: TRBJ2-2
v_gene: TRBV7-2
abundance: NA
d_gene: TRBD2
CDR3nt: TGTGCCAGCAGCTCGACCAACTTCTGGGAGGGCACCGGGGAGCTGTTTTTT
CDR3aa: CASSSTNFWEGTGELFF